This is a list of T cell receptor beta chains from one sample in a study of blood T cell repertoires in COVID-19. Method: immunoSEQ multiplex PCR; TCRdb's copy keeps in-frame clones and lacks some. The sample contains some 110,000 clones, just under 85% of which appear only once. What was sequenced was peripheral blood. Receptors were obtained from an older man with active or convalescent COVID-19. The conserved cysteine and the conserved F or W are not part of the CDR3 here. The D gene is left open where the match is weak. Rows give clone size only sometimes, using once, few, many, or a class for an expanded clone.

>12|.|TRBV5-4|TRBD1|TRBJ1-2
ASSGGQGAYGYT
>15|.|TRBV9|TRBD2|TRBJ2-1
ASSVTLRSGGDNEQF
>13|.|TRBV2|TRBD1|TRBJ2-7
ASSEGPGGVYEQY
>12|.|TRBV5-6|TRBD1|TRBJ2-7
ASSLTGQGNEQY
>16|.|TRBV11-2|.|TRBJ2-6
ASSLDSGRISGANVLT
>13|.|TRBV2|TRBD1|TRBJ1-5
ASRTDRGVNQPQH
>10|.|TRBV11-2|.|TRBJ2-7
ASSRGFYEQY
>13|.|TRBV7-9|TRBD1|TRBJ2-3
ASSLGTGMADTQY
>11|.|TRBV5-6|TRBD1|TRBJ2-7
ASSRTGPYEQY
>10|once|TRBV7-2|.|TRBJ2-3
ASSSLADTQY
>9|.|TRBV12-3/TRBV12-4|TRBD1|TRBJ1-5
ASGDRGAQH
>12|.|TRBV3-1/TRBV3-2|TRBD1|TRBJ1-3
ASSHRGLGNTIY
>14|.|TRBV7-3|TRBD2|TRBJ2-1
ASSPTPSGGVNEQF
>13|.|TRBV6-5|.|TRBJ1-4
ASSTPVGSNEKLF
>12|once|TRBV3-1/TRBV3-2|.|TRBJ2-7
ASSHPGQTYEQY
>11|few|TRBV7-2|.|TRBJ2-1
ASSSDTHNEQF
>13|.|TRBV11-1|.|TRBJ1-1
ASSPPRSMNTEAF
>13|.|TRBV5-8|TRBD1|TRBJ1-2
ASSLGQGHNRGYT
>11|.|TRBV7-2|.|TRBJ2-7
ASSLREGHEQY
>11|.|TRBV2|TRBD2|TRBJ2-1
ASRTSGGNEQF
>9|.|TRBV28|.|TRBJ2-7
ASSSRLEQY
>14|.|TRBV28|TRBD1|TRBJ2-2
ASSWAGQGVAGELF
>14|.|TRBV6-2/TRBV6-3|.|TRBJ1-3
ASSYRGAGPGNTIY
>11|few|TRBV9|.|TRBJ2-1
ASSPFTLNEQF
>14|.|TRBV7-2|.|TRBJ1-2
ASSLEGAKGGYGYT
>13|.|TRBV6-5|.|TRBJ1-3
ASSYSWSSGNTIY